The 23 T cell receptor beta chains in this list originate from one sample, sequenced in a study of tumor-infiltrating lymphocytes in primary liver carcinoma. Total RNA (approximately 500 ng) served as template for TCR beta cDNA synthesis primed by a constant-region primer. Three rounds of nested multiplex PCR with slightly modified ARM-PCR produced TCR beta libraries. The opening two PCR rounds, ten to eleven cycles each, paired TRBV1-TRBV30 forward primers with a C-beta reverse primer. TCRdb analysed the multiplex PCR reads with MiXCR anew, one entry per CDR3 protein. The table lists 20,000 to 25,000 distinct CDR3 sequences, about 79% of them singletons. Taking about 18-30 mg of unsorted bulk tissue, the authors co-extracted RNA and DNA. The sample comprised liver tumor tissue from sampling region 1. As for subset: tumor region T1, superior pole. Receptor source: a woman in her twenties or thirties with primary liver carcinoma and hepatitis B virus infection.

Comments on this clonotype: A read error may be the cause here, since a much bigger clone is one base away. The chain recombines TRBV7-9 with TRBJ1-1; no reliable D call. The CDR3 runs to 15 residues. Per the germline V gene, CDR1 is SEHNR and CDR2 is FQNEAQ (reference sequence). As DNA, the CDR3 is TGTACCAGCAGCTTAGCGCGGTACAGAAACACTGAAGCTTTCTTT. Its translation is CTSSLARYRNTEAFF.

About this clonotype: The junction does not match germline at one end; this may be a read error. The V and J genes are TRBV30 and TRBJ2-3; D may match TRBD1 or TRBD2 (6 bases each). Germline CDR1 GTSNPN, CDR2 SVGIG (reference sequence). The CDR3 consists of 14 residues. CDR3 loop: CAWSPGAGTDTQYF. CDR3 nucleotides: TGTGCCTGGAGTCCGGGGGCGGGCACAGATACACAGTATTTT.

The rearrangement joins TRBV4-3 to TRBJ2-2, with 8 bases aligning to TRBD2. J was trimmed by 4 bases and V by 5 bases; bases with no gene match: 18. The length of the CDR3 is 19 residues. Germline CDR1 and CDR2: LGHNA and YSLEER. In DNA, the CDR3 is TGCGCCAGCAGCGTACCACCGGGAGGGCCCCGTTCGATCACCGGGGAGCTGTTTTTT. Translation: CASSVPPGGPRSITGELFF.

Notes on this clonotype: The junction shows a germline mismatch at one end, possibly a read error. The gene calls are TRBV11-2 and TRBJ2-1, with D possibly matching TRBD1 (5 bases). CDR1 is SGHAT, CDR2 FQNNGV, per germline. The CDR3 has 11 residues. The CDR3 reads CTSRQLNEELF. The DNA for the CDR3 is TGTACCAGCCGACAGCTTAATGAGGAGCTCTTT.

At least ten counts were recorded for this clonotype. Germline is not matched at one junction end, which may reflect a read error. The V gene is TRBV11-3, the J gene TRBJ1-1; D unclear. The germline gives CDR1 SGHNT, CDR2 YENEEA. The CDR3 runs 12 residues. The CDR3 DNA reads TGTGTCAGCAGAGAGGGAAACACTGAAGCTTTCTTT. Its protein product is CVSREGNTEAFF.

The chain is built from TRBV6-6 and TRBJ2-3; 7 positions agree with TRBD2. The CDR3 spans 17 residues. Looked up from germline, CDR1 is MNHNY and CDR2 is SVGAGI (reference sequence). J gave up 5 bases and V 7 bases, and 18 bases lay outside the gene matches. The CDR3 coding sequence is TGTGCCAGCATTCAAACACCTGGGAGGGCCCGAGGAGATACGCAGTATTTT. It yields the protein CASIQTPGRARGDTQYF.

This clonotype was recorded only once. Since no conserved phenylalanine or tryptophan closes the CDR3, a read error is the likely cause. The chain carries TRBV7-8 and TRBJ2-7; D gene uncertain. Germline CDR1 reads SGHVS; CDR2 reads FQNEAQ. CDR3 size: 18 residues. V was cut by 6 bases and J by 0 bases, with 24 bases left in between. The CDR3 reads CASSSDRGRTMSSYEQYL. The CDR3 DNA reads TGTGCCAGCAGTTCGGATCGCGGTCGTACTATGAGCTCCTACGAGCAGTACTTA.

Remarks on this clonotype: One base away lies a much larger clone, so this may be a sequencing read error. The rearrangement joins TRBV11-2 to TRBJ2-7; D gene uncertain. CDR3 size: 12 residues. The germline V gene has CDR1 SGHAT and CDR2 FQNNGV. The CDR3 DNA reads as TGTGTCAGCCGCATAGGGTACCACGAGCAGTACTTC. It is translated as CVSRIGYHEQYF.

With respect to this clonotype: A much more abundant neighbour one base away suggests this may be a read error. The chain combines TRBV11-2 with TRBJ1-1; D remains ambiguous. From germline, CDR1 is SGHAT and CDR2 FQNNGV. CDR3 length: 16 amino acids. The DNA of the CDR3 is TGTGCTAGCAGCTTCGATTTGTGCGGAAGAGTCGCTCAAGCTTTCTTT. Protein sequence: CASSFDLCGRVAQAFF.

With respect to this clonotype: One end of the junction fails to match germline, which may point to a read error. The chain has TRBV4-1 and TRBJ2-3; D uncertain. Germline-derived CDR1 and CDR2 are MGHRA and YSYEKL. The CDR3 is 18 residues long. The CDR3 DNA sequence: TGCGCCAGCAGCCAACTAGGCATGGTAGCTGACGACTCAGATACGAAGTATTTT. Its translation is CASSQLGMVADDSDTKYF.

In its sample, this clonotype was seen a few times. This may come from a read error, since a much larger clone is one base off. Here the CDR3 DNA reads TGTGCCAATAGGGGGGGCAATGAGCAGTTCTTC. Translated, it gives CANRGGNEQFF. This chain connects TRBV28 to TRBJ2-1; maybe TRBD2 (7 bases). CDR1 and CDR2 (germline): MDHEN, SYDVKM. V lost 10 bases and J 6 bases, leaving 10 bases between the germline ends. The CDR3 has 11 residues. Full variable domain (missing parts from reference TRBV28 and TRBJ2-1): DVKVTQSSRYLVKRTGEKVFLECVQDMDHENMFWYRQDPGLGLRLIYFSYDVKMKEKGDIPEGYSVSREKKERFSLILESASTNQTSMYLCANRGGNEQFFGPGTRLTVL.

Regarding this clonotype: This may stem from a read error, because a much larger clone lies one nucleotide away. Because the CDR3 is missing its conserved closing phenylalanine or tryptophan, this is likely a read error. The chain joins TRBV11-2 to TRBJ2-7; 7 positions match TRBD2. This CDR3 has 13 residues. The germline V gene encodes CDR1 SGHAT and CDR2 FQNNGV. Here the CDR3 reads CASCLSELASQYL. DNA of the CDR3: TGTGCCAGCTGCTTAAGTGAACTAGCGTCGCAGTACTTA.

As for this clonotype: This is likely a read error, given that the CDR3 carries no conserved phenylalanine or tryptophan at its end. It is unclear where the CDR3 begins or ends on the DNA, so no DNA is shown, and the CDR3 is as TCRdb lists it. V and J are TRBV11-2 and TRBJ2-3; TRBD2 is the table's D call, not checked against the DNA. The CDR3 region is 16 residues in length, termini included. From germline, CDR1 is SGHAT and CDR2 FQNNGV. The chain's CDR3 is CASSVGLAGIVDTHYI.

This clonotype was detected only a few times. This chain joins TRBV11-2 and TRBJ1-1, with TRBD1 matching over 12 bases. The germline gives CDR1 SGHAT, CDR2 FQNNGV. CDR3 length: 20 residues. Trimming removed 5 bases from V and 2 bases from J; junction bases left unmatched: 18. The CDR3 region has the DNA TGTGCCAGCAGCGCCCGGGACAGGGGGCACAAGTGGTGGAGTAACACTGAAGCTTTCTTT. Translation: CASSARDRGHKWWSNTEAFF.

As for this clonotype: A junction end diverges from the germline sequence, so it may reflect a read error. The chain recombines TRBV11-3 with TRBJ2-1; D is perhaps TRBD1 (6 bases). Germline CDR1 reads SGHNT; CDR2 reads YENEEA. The length of the CDR3 is 16 residues. The CDR3 DNA sequence: TGTGCCAGCAGTTTAACGGGACACGGCTTCTTAGATGAGCGGTTCTTC. It specifies CASSLTGHGFLDERFF. Full variable domain (remainder filled in from reference TRBV11-3 and TRBJ2-1): EAGVVQSPRYKIIEKKQPVAFWCNPISGHNTLYWYLQNLGQGPELLIRYENEEAVDDSQLPKDRFSAERLKGVDSTLKIQPAELGDSAVYLCASSLTGHGFLDERFFGPGTRLTVL.

As to this clonotype: The junction shows a germline mismatch at one end, possibly a read error. This rearrangement joins TRBV6-5 to TRBJ2-2; 8 nucleotides line up with TRBD1. Germline V gene lookup returns CDR1 MNHEY and CDR2 SVGAGI. The CDR3 runs 15 residues. CDR3 residues: CPSSPRTGFTGELSF. The CDR3 nucleotides are TGTCCCAGCAGTCCGCGGACAGGGTTCACCGGGGAACTGTCTTTT.

About this clonotype itself: The CDR3 end shows no conserved phenylalanine or tryptophan, and so a read error is likely. The limits of the CDR3 on the DNA are not certain, so only TCRdb's listed CDR3 is given. This chain joins TRBV30 and TRBJ1-1. Looked up from germline, CDR1 is GTSNPN and CDR2 is SVGIG (reference sequence). The CDR3 adds up to 16 amino acids, both ends counted. The CDR3 here is CAWSVGGRLPNTETVL.

A note on this clonotype: The final CDR3 position lacks the conserved phenylalanine or tryptophan, pointing to a likely read error. The chain has TRBV11-3 and TRBJ2-7, with 8 bases aligning to TRBD1. V lost 3 bases to trimming and J lost 3 bases; unmatched junction nucleotides: 7. The CDR3 is 15 residues long. The germline gives CDR1 SGHNT, CDR2 YENEEA. CDR3 residues: CASSFGTGTIYEQYS. The CDR3 region has the DNA TGTGCCAGCAGCTTCGGGACAGGTACAATCTACGAGCAGTACTCA.

A remark on this clonotype: The junction differs from germline at one of its ends, possibly a read error. DNA for the CDR3: TGCGACAGCAGTCCGTCGGGACACCCGATGCCGTACGAGCAGTACTTC. As protein: CDSSPSGHPMPYEQYF. This chain links TRBV28 with TRBJ2-7, with D possibly being TRBD1 (6 bases). The CDR3 contains 16 residues. Looked up from germline, CDR1 is MDHEN and CDR2 is SYDVKM.

On this clonotype itself: This likely comes from a read error, as the CDR3 has no conserved phenylalanine or tryptophan at its end. V usage is TRBV11-2 and J usage is TRBJ2-3; 7 bases are a match to TRBD2. The V gene's germline CDR1 is SGHAT and CDR2 FQNNGV. J gave up 7 bases and V 5 bases, and 15 bases lay outside the gene matches. The CDR3 sequence is 16 residues long. CDR3 in DNA: TGTGCCAGCAGCGCGAGACTAGCAGGTATTGTTAATACGCAGTATTTG. Translation gives CASSARLAGIVNTQYL.

A note on this clonotype: Relative to the germline gene, one junction end is altered; a read error may explain this. The chain employs TRBV11-2 and TRBJ2-1, with 10 bases aligning to TRBD2. In germline, CDR1 is SGHAT, CDR2 FQNNGV. The CDR3 contains 16 residues. The DNA for the CDR3 is TGTGACAGCAGCACCTCTTTAGCGGGAGGATACAATGAGCAGATCTTC. Protein sequence: CDSSTSLAGGYNEQIF.

This chain joins TRBV29-1 and TRBJ2-7; D possibly corresponds to TRBD2 (8 bases). Germline assignment: CDR1 SQVTM and CDR2 ANQGSEA. This CDR3 spans 12 amino acids. Deletions cut 6 bases from V and 5 bases from J, with 14 bases between. The CDR3 nucleotides are TGCAGCGTAGGGGGCGGGAGGAACGAGCAGTACTTC. It is translated as CSVGGGRNEQYF.

A note on this clonotype: Likely a read error: the CDR3 ends without its conserved phenylalanine or tryptophan. The chain carries TRBV29-1 and TRBJ2-1; D is possibly TRBD2 (5 bases). CDR3 length: 14 amino acids. CDR1 is SQVTM and CDR2 is ANQGSEA in the germline V gene. V lost 6 bases and J lost 10, with 22 bases in between. The CDR3 DNA reads TGCAGCGTATTGCCGGTACAGAGGGTGGACGAGCAGTTCTAC. This gives the protein CSVLPVQRVDEQFY.